This T cell receptor (beta chain) was identified during a study of blood T cell repertoires in COVID-19 (dated by TCRdb to about 2020). Study-level background: The collaborator samples originated in the United States, Italy and Spain and spanned the acute and convalescent phases of COVID-19. Samples came from the ongoing ImmuneRACE study (first 160 participants) plus 1,254 subjects from 6 global collaborators. Where available, HLA class I and class II types were taken from metadata supplied by the sample provider and were not determined by assay-based typing. The dataset comprised deeply sampled blood TCRbeta repertoires from subjects exposed to, actively infected with, or recovered from COVID-19. The sample metadata nearly always contained a de-identified subject ID, COVID-19 status, age in years and sex. The material from the prospective study consisted of cDNA or gDNA derived from T cells, B-cell-depleted T cells, or PBMCs. The repertoires were made available in a free public database intended to serve as a resource for research on the immune response to SARS-CoV-2. Study-wide conclusions, independent of this receptor: The quantity of clinical and demographic metadata differed by source and by participant and was supplied without curation.

The CDR3 runs 13 amino acids, cysteine and phenylalanine included. Only the CDR3 part of the read is kept: 39 bases, read in frame from the first base. CDR1 MDHEN and CDR2 SYDVKM are derived from the germline V gene. V was cut back by 8 bases and J by 0 bases, leaving a gap of 11 bases between them. With respect to this clone: The antigen this receptor binds is unknown. No per-base quality is available; no much larger clone lies one base away.

Collaborating institutions collected whole blood in K2EDTA tubes following their own protocols. For TCRbeta analysis, collaborators shipped samples in one of three forms: frozen whole blood, isolated PBMCs, or DNA extracted from either of those sample types. TCRbeta CDR3 regions were amplified from genomic DNA by means of the immunoSEQ Assay, a bias-controlled multiplex PCR. The paper's processing steps were these. Within the assay, amplification of reference gene primers was used to estimate how many nucleated cells each sample contained. To quantify the absolute abundance of each unique TCRbeta CDR3 rearrangement, sequence reads were collapsed and filtered. Productive Simpson clonality was computed per sample as the square root of Simpson's diversity index over productive rearrangements. The table was pulled from immuneACCESS by TCRdb, which kept in-frame rearrangements only. Such tables lose some clones; where checked, under half of the loss comes from unresolved V genes, and the rest has no known cause. The V and J calls and clone size are taken from that table; D and trimming were inferred from the DNA. Counted in this sample were 140,000 or so clones; just under 80% of them appeared once. In total, the top ten clones hold about 2% of the sample.

The sequence joins TRBV28 to TRBJ2-7; a tentative D call is TRBD1 (5 bases match). This receptor was identified in a woman between 55 and 75 years old with acute or convalescent COVID-19. Sequencing was done on a sample of peripheral blood. The CDR3 region has the sequence CASEDSSSYEQYF. The DNA is TGTGCCAGCGAAGACAGTTCCTCCTACGAGCAGTACTTC.